A selection of T cell receptor beta chains follows, all from one sample in a study of blood T cell repertoires in COVID-19. The protocol was immunoSEQ multiplex PCR, while the TCRdb copy is restricted to in-frame clones and leaves out a portion. Among some 240,000 clones listed, nearly 90% were seen once. Sequencing was performed on peripheral blood. The source is a woman aged 60-75 years with COVID-19, enrolled during active disease. Both conserved end residues are part of each CDR3.

v_call: TRBV7-9
cdr3_length: 16
j_call: TRBJ2-5
cdr3_aa: CASSLGLARSRETQYF

v_call: TRBV19
cdr3_length: 15
j_call: TRBJ2-1
cdr3_aa: CASSLSSNSYNEQFF

v_call: TRBV11-2
cdr3_length: 13
j_call: TRBJ2-5
cdr3_aa: CASSLGLQETQYF

v_call: TRBV6-5
cdr3_length: 16
j_call: TRBJ2-7
cdr3_aa: CASSYSIRDRVYEQYF

v_call: TRBV28
cdr3_length: 14
j_call: TRBJ1-6
cdr3_aa: CASSTTGDSSPLHF

v_call: TRBV4-2
cdr3_length: 17
j_call: TRBJ1-6
cdr3_aa: CASSQAPQAIYNSPLHF

v_call: TRBV19
cdr3_length: 14
j_call: TRBJ1-6
cdr3_aa: CASSWGRYNSPLHF

v_call: TRBV19
cdr3_length: 17
j_call: TRBJ1-3
cdr3_aa: CASSPHWTGVSGNTIYF

v_call: TRBV9
cdr3_length: 11
j_call: TRBJ2-7
cdr3_aa: CASSAQGVQYF

v_call: TRBV7-9
cdr3_length: 15
j_call: TRBJ1-6
cdr3_aa: CASSLLQTYNSPLHF

v_call: TRBV19
cdr3_length: 14
j_call: TRBJ2-7
cdr3_aa: CASIPGQGSYEQYF

v_call: TRBV7-2
cdr3_length: 13
j_call: TRBJ1-2
cdr3_aa: CASSLNGHAGYTF

v_call: TRBV6-2/TRBV6-3
cdr3_length: 18
j_call: TRBJ2-2
cdr3_aa: CASSPTFGDTANTGELFF

v_call: TRBV18
cdr3_length: 13
j_call: TRBJ1-3
cdr3_aa: CASSPSVGNTIYF

v_call: TRBV5-1
cdr3_length: 15
j_call: TRBJ2-2
cdr3_aa: CASTTSGGNTGELFF

v_call: TRBV7-2
cdr3_length: 14
j_call: TRBJ2-1
cdr3_aa: CASSLGSLSGEQFF

v_call: TRBV7-2
cdr3_length: 17
j_call: TRBJ1-6
cdr3_aa: CASSLASWGVGNSPLHF

v_call: TRBV2
cdr3_length: 15
j_call: TRBJ2-1
cdr3_aa: CASSEGQVAYNEQFF

v_call: TRBV9
cdr3_length: 14
j_call: TRBJ2-5
cdr3_aa: CASSVGAGPETQYF

v_call: TRBV6-5
cdr3_length: 15
j_call: TRBJ2-7
cdr3_aa: CASSWTGQFGYEQYF

v_call: TRBV27
cdr3_length: 13
j_call: TRBJ2-1
cdr3_aa: CASSLVRGYEQFF

v_call: TRBV4-2
cdr3_length: 14
j_call: TRBJ2-7
cdr3_aa: CASSRATGSYEQYF

v_call: TRBV7-8
cdr3_length: 17
j_call: TRBJ1-4
cdr3_aa: CASNGGYRGLINEKLFF

v_call: TRBV6-2/TRBV6-3
cdr3_length: 15
j_call: TRBJ2-2
cdr3_aa: CASSYSGGAGGELFF

v_call: TRBV25-1
cdr3_length: 12
j_call: TRBJ1-2
cdr3_aa: CASQRGLSGYTF

v_call: TRBV5-8
cdr3_length: 16
j_call: TRBJ1-1
cdr3_aa: CASSLGRDRMNTEAFF

v_call: TRBV4-2
cdr3_length: 16
j_call: TRBJ2-1
cdr3_aa: CASSQDPRTRYNEQFF

v_call: TRBV7-2
cdr3_length: 16
j_call: TRBJ1-6
cdr3_aa: CASSAVPSGENSPLHF